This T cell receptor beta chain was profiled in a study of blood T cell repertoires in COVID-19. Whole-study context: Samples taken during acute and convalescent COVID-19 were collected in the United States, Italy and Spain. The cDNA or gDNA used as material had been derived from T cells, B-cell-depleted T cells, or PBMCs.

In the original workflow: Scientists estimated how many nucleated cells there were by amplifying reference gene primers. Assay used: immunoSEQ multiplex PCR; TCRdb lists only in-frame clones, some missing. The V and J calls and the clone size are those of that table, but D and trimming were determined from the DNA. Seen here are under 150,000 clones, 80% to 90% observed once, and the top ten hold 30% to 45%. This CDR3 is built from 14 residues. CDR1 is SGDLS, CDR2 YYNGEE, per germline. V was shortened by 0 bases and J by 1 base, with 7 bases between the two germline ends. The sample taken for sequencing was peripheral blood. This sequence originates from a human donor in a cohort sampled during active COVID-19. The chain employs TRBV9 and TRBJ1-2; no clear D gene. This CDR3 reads CASSVGSFNYGYTF. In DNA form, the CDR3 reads TGTGCCAGCAGCGTAGGTTCCTTTAACTATGGCTACACCTTC.